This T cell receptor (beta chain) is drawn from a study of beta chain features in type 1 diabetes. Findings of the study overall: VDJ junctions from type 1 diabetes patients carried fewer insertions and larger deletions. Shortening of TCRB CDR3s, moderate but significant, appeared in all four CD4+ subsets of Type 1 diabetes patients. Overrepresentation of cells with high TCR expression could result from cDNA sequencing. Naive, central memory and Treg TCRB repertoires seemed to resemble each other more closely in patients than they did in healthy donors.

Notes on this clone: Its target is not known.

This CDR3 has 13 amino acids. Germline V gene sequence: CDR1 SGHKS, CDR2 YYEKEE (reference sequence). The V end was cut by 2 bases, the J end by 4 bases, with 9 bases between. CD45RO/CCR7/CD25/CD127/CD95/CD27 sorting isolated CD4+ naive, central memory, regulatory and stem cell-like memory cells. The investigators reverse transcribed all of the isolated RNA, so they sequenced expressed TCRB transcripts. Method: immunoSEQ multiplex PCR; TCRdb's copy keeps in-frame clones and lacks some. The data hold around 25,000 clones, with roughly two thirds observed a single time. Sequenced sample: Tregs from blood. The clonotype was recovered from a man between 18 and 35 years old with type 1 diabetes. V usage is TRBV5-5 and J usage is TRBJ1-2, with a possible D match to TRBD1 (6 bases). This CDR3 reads CASSLGQTYGYTF. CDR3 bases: TGTGCCAGCAGCTTAGGACAGACCTATGGCTACACCTTC.